These 6 T cell receptor beta chains came from one sample sequenced in a study of CD8 T cells in ankylosing spondylitis (dated by TCRdb to about 2017). The antigens of these receptors remain unknown. What the work shows at the level of the full study, not this receptor alone: Blood from ankylosing spondylitis patients appeared to be characterized by a TCR beta motif composed of eight or nine highly homologous amino acid variants.

Library prep was done by 5' RACE. The data were produced on an Illumina HiSeq 2500. TCRdb trimmed public reads at Q25 via fastp, called clones via MiXCR and kept in-frame beta chains. Rows are combined by CDR3 protein, so each entry shows the most common genes and DNA. The sample yields 300,000 to 400,000 distinct CDR3 sequences; 20% to 25% were counted once. 15% to 20% of the sample rests with the top ten. The sample was blood, either unsorted or a sorted T cell fraction (not recorded which). The receptors shown here come from a male donor with ankylosing spondylitis.

The chain combines TRBV7-2 with TRBJ1-6; D gene uncertain. This CDR3 is 17 amino acids long. CDR1 is SGHTA, CDR2 FQGNSA, per germline. Deletions cut 0 bases from V and 1 base from J, with 10 bases between. CDR3 coding DNA: TGTGCCAGCAGCTTAGCGAGTCTAGGGTCCTATAATTCACCCCTCCACTTT. It is translated as CASSLASLGSYNSPLHF.

The V and J genes are TRBV25-1 and TRBJ1-5, with a tentative D call TRBD1 (5 bases). Trimming left V 2 bases short and J 2 bases short, with 7 bases between. There are 14 residues in the CDR3. Germline V gene data show CDR1 as MGHDK and CDR2 as SYGVNS. CDR3 residues: CASSEQGGNQPQHF. In DNA, the CDR3 is TGTGCCAGCAGTGAACAGGGTGGCAATCAGCCCCAGCATTTT.

The chain has TRBV5-1 and TRBJ1-5; D call uncertain. This CDR3 comprises 14 residues. CDR1 and CDR2 from the germline V gene are SGHRS and YFSETQ. V lost 0 bases and J 5 bases, leaving 9 bases between the germline ends. The CDR3 spells CASSLDLGDQPQHF. The CDR3 DNA is TGCGCCAGCAGCTTGGATCTGGGAGATCAGCCCCAGCATTTT.

Here the CDR3 reads CASSLTRVVGETQYF. CDR3 DNA: TGTGCCAGCAGTTTAACCCGGGTGGTAGGGGAGACCCAGTACTTC. The chain couples TRBV27 to TRBJ2-5, with D unclear. CDR1 and CDR2 (germline): MNHEY, SMNVEV (reference sequence). Trimming cost V 2 bases and J 5 bases, with 15 bases left between them. The CDR3 spans 15 residues.

This clonotype was recorded a few times. This sequence joins TRBV5-1 and TRBJ1-1; TRBD1 agrees at 8 bases. Germline CDR1 and CDR2: SGHRS and YFSETQ. Unmatched junction bases numbered 5, after V lost 0 bases and J lost 7 bases. The CDR3 consists of 14 residues. The CDR3 here is CASSLGQGAGEAFF. CDR3 nucleotides: TGCGCCAGCAGCTTGGGGCAGGGGGCAGGTGAAGCTTTCTTT.

This chain connects TRBV7-8 to TRBJ2-2; 7 bases match TRBD1. J lost 5 bases, V lost 5 bases, and 8 bases had no gene match. Germline CDR1 SGHVS, CDR2 FQNEAQ. The CDR3 runs 15 residues. The CDR3 DNA reads as TGTGCCAGCAGCGAGAGGGACAGCAAAACCGGGGAGCTGTTTTTT. Protein sequence: CASSERDSKTGELFF.